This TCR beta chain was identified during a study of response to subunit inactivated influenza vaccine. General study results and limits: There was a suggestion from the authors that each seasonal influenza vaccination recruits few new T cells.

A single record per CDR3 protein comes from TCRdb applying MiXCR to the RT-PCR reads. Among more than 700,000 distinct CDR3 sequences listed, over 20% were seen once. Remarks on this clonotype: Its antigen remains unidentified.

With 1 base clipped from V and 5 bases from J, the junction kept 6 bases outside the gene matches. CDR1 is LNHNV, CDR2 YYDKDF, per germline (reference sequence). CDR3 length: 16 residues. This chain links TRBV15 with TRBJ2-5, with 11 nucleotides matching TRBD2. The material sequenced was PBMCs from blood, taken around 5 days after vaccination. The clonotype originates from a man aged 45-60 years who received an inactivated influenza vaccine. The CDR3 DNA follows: TGTGCCACCAGCAGAGTCAGGCTAGCGGGGGGTGAGACCCAGTACTTC. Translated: CATSRVRLAGGETQYF.